This T cell receptor beta chain was profiled in a study of T cell changes during pregnancy in multiple sclerosis. Clones were read by immunoSEQ multiplex PCR, and TCRdb kept only the in-frame ones, dropping some. The repertoire consists of under 50,000 clones, with about 90% occurring once and the leading ten covering around 0.57%. Trimming cost V 8 bases and J 1 base, with 17 bases left between them. Germline-derived CDR1 and CDR2 are MNHNS and SASEGT. The CDR3 has 15 amino acids. The sequences come from CD4+ T cells from peripheral blood mononuclear cells, collected before pregnancy. The V call is TRBV6-1, the J call TRBJ2-5, with D possibly being TRBD2 (7 bases). The receptor's source is a female donor with multiple sclerosis, enrolled in a pregnancy study. The CDR3 reads CASGGAASLQETQYF. In nucleotides, the CDR3 is TGTGCCAGCGGGGGGGCAGCGTCCCTCCAAGAGACCCAGTACTTC.